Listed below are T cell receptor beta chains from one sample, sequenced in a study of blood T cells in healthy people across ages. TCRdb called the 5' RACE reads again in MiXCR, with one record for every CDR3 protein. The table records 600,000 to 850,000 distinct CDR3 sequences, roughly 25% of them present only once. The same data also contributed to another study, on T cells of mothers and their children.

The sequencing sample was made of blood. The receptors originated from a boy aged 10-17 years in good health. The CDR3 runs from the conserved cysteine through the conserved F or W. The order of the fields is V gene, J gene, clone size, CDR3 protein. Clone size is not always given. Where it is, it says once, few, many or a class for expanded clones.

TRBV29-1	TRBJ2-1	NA	CSVARESSYNEQFF
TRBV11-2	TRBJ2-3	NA	CASSLEGLGDTQYF
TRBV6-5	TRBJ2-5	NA	CASSDNRDAQTQYF
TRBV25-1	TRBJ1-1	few	CASSAPDRGSLAEAFF
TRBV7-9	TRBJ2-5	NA	CAVGRTVQETQYF
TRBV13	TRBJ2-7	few	CASSLGPVSFSEEQYF
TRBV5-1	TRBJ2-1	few	CASSFLTSGSSYNEQFF
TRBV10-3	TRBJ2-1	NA	CAIRADRGYNEQFF
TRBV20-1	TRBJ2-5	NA	CSANHQAGTQYF
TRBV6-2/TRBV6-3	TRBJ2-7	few	CASSQRQYSYEQYF
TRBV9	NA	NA	CASSVNPSGGIQETQYF
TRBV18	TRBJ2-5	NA	CASSQQGLQETQYF
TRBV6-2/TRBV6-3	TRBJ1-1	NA	CASSYRGWRSTEAFF
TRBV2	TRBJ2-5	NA	CADSRLLQETQYF
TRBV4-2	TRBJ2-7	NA	CASSQDGGGGREQYF
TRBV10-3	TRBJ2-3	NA	CAISESEGGLGDAQYF
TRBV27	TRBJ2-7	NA	CASSRQGNEQYF
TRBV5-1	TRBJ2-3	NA	CASSFEGVPSTDTQYF